One and the same sample provided the 17 T cell receptor beta chains below, sequenced in a study of neurological immune-mediated disorders (dated by TCRdb to the late 2010s). Interpreted using the paper, the time point label stands for: longitudinal time-point 3. The library was obtained by 5' RACE. Reads for this sample came from an Illumina HiSeq 2500. TCRdb cleaned the public reads at Q25 with fastp, built clones with MiXCR and kept in-frame beta chains. Rows are combined by CDR3 protein, so each entry shows the most common genes and DNA. The sample table holds fewer than 50,000 distinct CDR3 sequences, of which approximately 13% were seen once. The top ten clonotypes cover about an eighth of the sample. The specimen sequenced was PBMCs. The receptor source for this set is a young man in good health.

This clonotype was recorded many times. The rearrangement uses TRBV28 and TRBJ2-5; 7 nucleotides match TRBD2. Germline assignment: CDR1 MDHEN and CDR2 SYDVKM. After removal of 8 bases from V and 7 bases from J, the junction contained 19 bases not matched to a gene. The CDR3 is 16 residues long. CDR3 residues: CASSDNVGRASGTQYF. CDR3 nucleotide sequence: TGTGCCAGCTCCGATAACGTTGGGAGGGCCAGCGGGACCCAGTACTTC.

The V and J genes are TRBV12-3 or TRBV12-4 and TRBJ2-1; 11 bases fit TRBD2. The CDR3 sequence is 12 residues long. With V trimmed by 7 bases and J by 13 bases, 6 bases remained unmatched. The DNA for the CDR3 is TGTGCCAGCACATTAGCGGGGGGGGAACAGTTCTTC. This encodes CASTLAGGEQFF.

There are many counts of this clonotype. The CDR3 DNA reads TGCAGTGCTCTCGGGGCCACGGGAACCATAGGGGAGACCCAGTACTTC. Protein: CSALGATGTIGETQYF. The chain recombines TRBV20-1 with TRBJ2-5, with D possibly called TRBD1 or TRBD2 (5 bases each). In germline, CDR1 is DFQATT, CDR2 SNEGSKA (reference sequence). The CDR3 totals 16 residues. Trimming cost V 5 bases and J 5 bases, with 24 bases left between them.

Note on this clonotype: This sequence may be a read error, since a much larger clone differs from it by one base. This CDR3 is CATTPRGRTTGEPFF. The DNA of the CDR3 is TGTGCCACCACCCCCCGCGGGAGGACCACCGGGGAGCCGTTTTTT. V gene TRBV11-2 combines with J gene TRBJ2-2, with 8 nucleotides matching TRBD2. Germline V lookup: CDR1 SGHAT, CDR2 FQNNGV. This CDR3 is built from 15 residues.

This clonotype occurred many times. The chain employs TRBV5-1 and TRBJ1-4, with 8 bases that match TRBD1. Germline loops: CDR1 SGHRS, CDR2 YFSETQ. The CDR3 has 13 residues. V shed 4 bases, J shed 8 bases, and the junction held 4 bases outside the gene matches. The CDR3 coding sequence is TGCGCCAGCAGCATCGGGACAGGCGAAAAACTGTTTTTT. This sequence encodes CASSIGTGEKLFF.

The table lists this clonotype with many counts. This rearrangement joins TRBV5-1 to TRBJ2-3; D is perhaps TRBD1 or TRBD2 (5 bases each). Trimming pared 3 bases from V and 2 bases from J, leaving 13 bases between. The CDR3 runs to 15 residues. CDR1 and CDR2 from the germline V gene are SGHRS and YFSETQ. The CDR3 region has the DNA TGCGCCAGCAGCTCCACCGGGACCTTCACAGATACGCAGTATTTT. Translated, it gives CASSSTGTFTDTQYF.

The table lists this clonotype with many counts. The rearrangement joins TRBV5-1 to TRBJ2-7; a possible D gene is TRBD2 (6 bases). Trimming took 0 bases from V and 6 from J, leaving 16 bases between them. Germline CDR1 is SGHRS and CDR2 is YFSETQ. The CDR3 consists of 15 residues. CDR3 sequence reads: CASSLAAWTEGEQYF. The CDR3 coding sequence is TGCGCCAGCAGCTTGGCGGCGTGGACGGAGGGCGAGCAGTACTTC.

This clonotype was seen many times. Here the CDR3 reads CASSLVAGTGAGYTF. The CDR3 DNA sequence: TGCGCCAGCAGCTTGGTCGCCGGGACAGGGGCTGGCTACACCTTC. This chain joins TRBV5-1 and TRBJ1-2, with 10 nucleotides matching TRBD1. With 0 bases clipped from V and 7 bases from J, the junction kept 6 bases outside the gene matches. The CDR3 runs to 15 residues. In germline, CDR1 is SGHRS, CDR2 YFSETQ. The full variable domain, in which reference TRBV5-1 and TRBJ1-2 provide the parts outside the CDR3, is KAGVTQTPRYLIKTRGQQVTLSCSPISGHRSVSWYQQTPGQGLQFLFEYFSETQRNKGNFPGRFSGRQFSNSRSEMNVSTLELGDSALYLCASSLVAGTGAGYTFGSGTRLTVV.

This clonotype has ten or more counts. This chain connects TRBV5-1 to TRBJ2-7; D may correspond to TRBD1 or TRBD2 (5 bases each). CDR3 length equals 14 residues. V lost 4 bases and J 0 bases, leaving 11 bases between the germline ends. The germline V gene encodes CDR1 SGHRS and CDR2 YFSETQ. The CDR3 loop reads CASSEEGYSYEQYF. The CDR3 DNA sequence: TGCGCCAGCAGCGAAGAGGGGTACTCCTACGAGCAGTACTTC. The full variable domain, rest sourced from reference TRBV5-1 and TRBJ2-7, is KAGVTQTPRYLIKTRGQQVTLSCSPISGHRSVSWYQQTPGQGLQFLFEYFSETQRNKGNFPGRFSGRQFSNSRSEMNVSTLELGDSALYLCASSEEGYSYEQYFGPGTRLTVT.

Many counts were recorded for this clonotype. The chain is built from TRBV14 and TRBJ2-5, with 8 nucleotides matching TRBD1. Trimming cost V 7 bases and J 0 bases; bases outside gene matches: 13. Looked up from germline, CDR1 is SGHDN and CDR2 is FVKESK. The CDR3 sequence is 17 residues long. CDR3 nucleotides: TGTGCCAGCACCCGACAGGGGAATCCCCCGTACCAAGAGACCCAGTACTTC. Protein sequence: CASTRQGNPPYQETQYF.

This clonotype was seen many times. The chain has TRBV5-1 and TRBJ2-7; D gene uncertain. This CDR3 has 12 residues. CDR1 is SGHRS, CDR2 YFSETQ, per germline. Trimming cost V 0 bases and J 2 bases, with 3 bases left between them. In DNA, the CDR3 is TGCGCCAGCAGCTTGGGGGCCTACGAGCAGTACTTC. It translates to CASSLGAYEQYF.

This clonotype was recorded many times. The chain employs TRBV20-1 and TRBJ2-5; 8 bases align to TRBD1. The CDR3 runs to 13 residues. V was clipped by 5 bases and J by 4 bases; unmatched bases: 6. Looked up from germline, CDR1 is DFQATT and CDR2 is SNEGSKA (reference sequence). The CDR3 DNA sequence: TGCAGTGCTTTTACAGGGGGTGGAGAGACCCAGTACTTC. Translated: CSAFTGGGETQYF.

Many counts were recorded for this clonotype. V gene TRBV7-2 combines with J gene TRBJ2-7; 10 bases match TRBD2. V gave up 5 bases and J gave up 2 bases; unmatched junction bases: 6. The germline V gene encodes CDR1 SGHTA and CDR2 FQGNSA. This CDR3 region has 15 residues. CDR3 in amino acids: CASSQAGGPTYEQYF. CDR3 nucleotides: TGTGCCAGCAGCCAAGCGGGAGGGCCGACCTACGAGCAGTACTTC.

This clonotype appeared many times. The V gene is TRBV20-1, the J gene TRBJ2-2, with TRBD2 as a possible D gene (5 bases). The CDR3 sequence is 14 residues long. In germline, CDR1 is DFQATT, CDR2 SNEGSKA (reference sequence). V was clipped by 0 bases and J by 7 bases, with 12 bases between them. CDR3 protein: CSARDRGLGGELFF. CDR3 DNA sequence: TGCAGTGCTAGAGATCGCGGGTTGGGCGGGGAGCTGTTTTTT.

This clonotype has ten or more counts. J is TRBJ2-5 and V is TRBV5-1, with 12 nucleotides matching TRBD2. V dropped 4 bases and J dropped 5; count of bases not matched to a gene: 6. CDR3 length: 15 amino acids. Looked up from germline, CDR1 is SGHRS and CDR2 is YFSETQ. The CDR3 DNA is TGCGCCAGCAGCGCCCGGACTAGCGGGATTGAGACCCAGTACTTC. As protein: CASSARTSGIETQYF.

This clonotype came up many times. The CDR3 DNA reads as TGCAGCGTTTCCGACCGGGGCCCCTATGGCTACACCTTC. It specifies CSVSDRGPYGYTF. The chain couples TRBV29-1 to TRBJ1-2; D possibly corresponds to TRBD1 (5 bases). V shed 5 bases and J shed 4 bases, with 14 bases lying between them. Germline V CDR1 and CDR2: SQVTM, ANQGSEA. The CDR3 extends over 13 amino acids.

This clonotype showed up many times. This sequence joins TRBV24-1 and TRBJ2-2; the D is unclear. CDR3 length equals 15 residues. Trimming took off 0 bases at V and 4 bases at J, with 8 bases between the two ends. Germline CDR1 is KGHDR and CDR2 is SFDVKD. CDR3 in amino acids: CATSDLLDGTGELFF. In DNA, the CDR3 is TGTGCCACCAGTGATTTGCTGGATGGCACCGGGGAGCTGTTTTTT.